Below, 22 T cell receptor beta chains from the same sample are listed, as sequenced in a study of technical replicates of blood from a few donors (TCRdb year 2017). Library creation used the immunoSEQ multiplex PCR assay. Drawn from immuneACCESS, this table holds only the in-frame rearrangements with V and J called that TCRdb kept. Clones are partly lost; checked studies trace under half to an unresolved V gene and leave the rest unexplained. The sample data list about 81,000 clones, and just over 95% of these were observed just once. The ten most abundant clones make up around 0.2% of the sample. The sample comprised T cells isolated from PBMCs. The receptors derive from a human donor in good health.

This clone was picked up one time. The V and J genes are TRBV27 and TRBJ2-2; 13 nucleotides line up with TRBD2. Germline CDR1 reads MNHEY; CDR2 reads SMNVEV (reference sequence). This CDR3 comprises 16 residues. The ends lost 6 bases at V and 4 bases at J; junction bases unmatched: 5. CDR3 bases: TGTGCCAGCAGGAATGGACTAGCGGGAGTCACCGGGGAGCTGTTTTTT. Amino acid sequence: CASRNGLAGVTGELFF.

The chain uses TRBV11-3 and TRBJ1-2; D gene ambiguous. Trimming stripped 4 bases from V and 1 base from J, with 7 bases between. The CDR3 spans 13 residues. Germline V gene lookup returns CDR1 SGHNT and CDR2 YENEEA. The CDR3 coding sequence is TGTGCCAGCAGCTCAAGACTTAACTATGGCTACACCTTC. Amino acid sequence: CASSSRLNYGYTF.

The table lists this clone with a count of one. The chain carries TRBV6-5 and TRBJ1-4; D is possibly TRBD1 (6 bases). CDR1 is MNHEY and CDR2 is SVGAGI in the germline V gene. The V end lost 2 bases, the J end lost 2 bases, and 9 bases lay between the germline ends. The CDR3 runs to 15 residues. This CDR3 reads CASSYAQGTNEKLFF. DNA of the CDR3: TGTGCCAGCAGTTACGCCCAGGGGACTAATGAAAAACTGTTTTTT.

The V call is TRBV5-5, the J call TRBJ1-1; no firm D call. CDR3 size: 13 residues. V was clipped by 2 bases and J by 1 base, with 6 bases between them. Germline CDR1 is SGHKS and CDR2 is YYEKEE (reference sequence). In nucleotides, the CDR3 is TGTGCCAGCAGCTTCTCAGAGAACACTGAAGCTTTCTTT. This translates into CASSFSENTEAFF.

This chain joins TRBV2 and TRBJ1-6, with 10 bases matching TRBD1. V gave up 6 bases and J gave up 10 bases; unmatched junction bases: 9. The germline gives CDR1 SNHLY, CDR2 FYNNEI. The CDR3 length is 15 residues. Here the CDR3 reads CASRDYRDRGSPLHF. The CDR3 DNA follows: TGTGCCAGCAGAGATTATCGGGACAGGGGCTCACCCCTCCACTTT.

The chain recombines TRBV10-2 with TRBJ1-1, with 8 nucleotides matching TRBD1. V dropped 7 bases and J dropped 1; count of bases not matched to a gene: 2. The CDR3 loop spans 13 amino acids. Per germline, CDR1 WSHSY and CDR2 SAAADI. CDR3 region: CASITGGNTEAFF. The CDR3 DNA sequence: TGCGCCAGCATAACAGGGGGGAACACTGAAGCTTTCTTT.

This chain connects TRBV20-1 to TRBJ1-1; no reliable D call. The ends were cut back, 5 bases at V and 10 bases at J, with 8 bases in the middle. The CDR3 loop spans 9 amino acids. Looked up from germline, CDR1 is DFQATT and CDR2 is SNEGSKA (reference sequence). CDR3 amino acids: CSAGLRAFF. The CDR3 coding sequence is TGCAGTGCTGGACTCAGAGCTTTCTTT.

This chain's CDR3 is CASSPPSGIGNQPQHF. CDR3 nucleotide sequence: TGTGCCAGCTCACCACCATCGGGGATCGGCAATCAGCCCCAGCATTTT. The V and J genes are TRBV18 and TRBJ1-5; the D is unclear. The CDR3 sequence is 16 residues long. CDR1 and CDR2 (germline): KGHSH, LQKENI. The V gene lost 0 bases and the J gene lost 2 bases, with 11 bases spanning the gap.

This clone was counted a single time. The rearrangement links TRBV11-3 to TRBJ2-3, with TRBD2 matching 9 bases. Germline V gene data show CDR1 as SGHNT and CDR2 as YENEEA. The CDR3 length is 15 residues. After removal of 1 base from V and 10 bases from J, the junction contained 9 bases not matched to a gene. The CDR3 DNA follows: TGTGCCAGCAGCTTAGGGTTAGCGGGGGCAGGACCGCAGTATTTT. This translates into CASSLGLAGAGPQYF.

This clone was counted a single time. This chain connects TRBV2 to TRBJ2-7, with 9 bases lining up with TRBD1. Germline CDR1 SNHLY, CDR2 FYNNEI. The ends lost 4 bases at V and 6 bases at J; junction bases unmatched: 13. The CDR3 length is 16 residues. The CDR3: CASSGGYGTGIREQYF. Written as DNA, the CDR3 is TGTGCCAGCAGTGGGGGGTACGGGACAGGGATTCGCGAGCAGTACTTC.

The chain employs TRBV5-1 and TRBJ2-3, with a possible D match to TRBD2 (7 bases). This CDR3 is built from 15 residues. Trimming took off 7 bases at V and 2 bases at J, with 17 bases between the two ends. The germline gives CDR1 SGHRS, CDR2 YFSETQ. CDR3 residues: CASYARGATTDTQYF. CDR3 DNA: TGCGCCAGCTACGCACGGGGGGCCACCACAGATACGCAGTATTTT. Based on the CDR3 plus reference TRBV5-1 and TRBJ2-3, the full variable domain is KAGVTQTPRYLIKTRGQQVTLSCSPISGHRSVSWYQQTPGQGLQFLFEYFSETQRNKGNFPGRFSGRQFSNSRSEMNVSTLELGDSALYLCASYARGATTDTQYFGPGTRLTVL.

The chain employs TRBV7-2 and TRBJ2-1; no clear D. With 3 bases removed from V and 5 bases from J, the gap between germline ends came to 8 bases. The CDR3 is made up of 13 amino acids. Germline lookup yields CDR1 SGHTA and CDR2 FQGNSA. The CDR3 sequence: CASSLRRDNEQFF. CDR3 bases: TGTGCCAGCAGCTTGAGGCGAGACAATGAGCAGTTCTTC.

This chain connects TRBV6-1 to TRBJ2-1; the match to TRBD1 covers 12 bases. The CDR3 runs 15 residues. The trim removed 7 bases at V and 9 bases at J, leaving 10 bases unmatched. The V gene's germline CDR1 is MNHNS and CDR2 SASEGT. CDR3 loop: CASNPRDRGLAEQFF. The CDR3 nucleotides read TGTGCCAGCAATCCCCGGGACAGGGGGCTTGCTGAGCAGTTCTTC.

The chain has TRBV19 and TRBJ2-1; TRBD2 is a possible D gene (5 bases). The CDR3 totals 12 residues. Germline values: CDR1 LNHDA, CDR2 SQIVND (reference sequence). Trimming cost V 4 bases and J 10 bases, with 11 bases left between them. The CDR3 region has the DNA TGTGCCAGTAGTAATGAGGGCGACGAGCAGTTCTTC. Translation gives CASSNEGDEQFF. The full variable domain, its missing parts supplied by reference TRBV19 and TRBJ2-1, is DGGITQSPKYLFRKEGQNVTLSCEQNLNHDAMYWYRQDPGQGLRLIYYSQIVNDFQKGDIAEGYSVSREKKESFPLTVTSAQKNPTAFYLCASSNEGDEQFFGPGTRLTVL.

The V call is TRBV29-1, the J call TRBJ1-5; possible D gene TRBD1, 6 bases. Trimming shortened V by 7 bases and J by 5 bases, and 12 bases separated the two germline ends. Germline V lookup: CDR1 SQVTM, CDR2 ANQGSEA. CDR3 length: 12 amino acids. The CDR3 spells CSAGGADQPQHF. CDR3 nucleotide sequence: TGCAGCGCCGGGGGGGCGGATCAGCCCCAGCATTTT. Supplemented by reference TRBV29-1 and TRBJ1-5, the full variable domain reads SAVISQKPSRDICQRGTSLTIQCQVDSQVTMMFWYRQQPGQSLTLIATANQGSEATYESGFVIDKFPISRPNLTFSTLTVSNMSPEDSSIYLCSAGGADQPQHFGDGTRLSIL.

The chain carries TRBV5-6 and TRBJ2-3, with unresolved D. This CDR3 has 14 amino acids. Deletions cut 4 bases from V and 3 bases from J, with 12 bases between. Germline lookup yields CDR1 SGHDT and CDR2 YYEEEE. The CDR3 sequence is CASSHGPGTDTQYF. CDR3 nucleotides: TGTGCCAGCAGCCATGGTCCCGGGACAGATACGCAGTATTTT.

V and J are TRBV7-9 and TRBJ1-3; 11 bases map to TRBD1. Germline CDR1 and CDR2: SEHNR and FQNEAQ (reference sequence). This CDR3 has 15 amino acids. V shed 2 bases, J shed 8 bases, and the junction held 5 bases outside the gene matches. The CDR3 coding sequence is TGTGCCAGCAGCTTACAAGGACAGGGGGCGGACACCATATATTTT. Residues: CASSLQGQGADTIYF.

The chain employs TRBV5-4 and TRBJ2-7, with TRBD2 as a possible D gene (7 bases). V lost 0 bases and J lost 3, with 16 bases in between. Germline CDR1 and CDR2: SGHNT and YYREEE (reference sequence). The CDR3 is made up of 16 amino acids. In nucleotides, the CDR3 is TGTGCCAGCAGCTTGGATTGGGGGGGGCGTATCTACGAGCAGTACTTC. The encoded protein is CASSLDWGGRIYEQYF.

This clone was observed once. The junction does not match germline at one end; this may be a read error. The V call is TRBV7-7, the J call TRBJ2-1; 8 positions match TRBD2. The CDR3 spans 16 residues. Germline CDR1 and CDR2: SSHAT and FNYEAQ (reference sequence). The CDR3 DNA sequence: TGTGCTAGCAGCTCCACCGGGACTAGCTCCTACAATGAGCAGTTCTTC. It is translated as CASSSTGTSSYNEQFF.

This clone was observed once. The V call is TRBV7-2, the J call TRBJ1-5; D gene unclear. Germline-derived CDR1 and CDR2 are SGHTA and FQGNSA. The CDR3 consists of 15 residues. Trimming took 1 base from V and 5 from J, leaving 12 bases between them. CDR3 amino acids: CASSLGGGIDQPQHF. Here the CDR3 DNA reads TGTGCCAGCAGCTTAGGGGGAGGGATAGATCAGCCCCAGCATTTT.

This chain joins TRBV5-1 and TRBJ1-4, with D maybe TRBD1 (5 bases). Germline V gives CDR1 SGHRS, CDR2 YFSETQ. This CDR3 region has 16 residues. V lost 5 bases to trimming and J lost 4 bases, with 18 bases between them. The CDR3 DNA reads TGCGCCAGCAGAATTGGTAGGGGCACTTATAATGAAAAACTGTTTTTT. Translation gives CASRIGRGTYNEKLFF.

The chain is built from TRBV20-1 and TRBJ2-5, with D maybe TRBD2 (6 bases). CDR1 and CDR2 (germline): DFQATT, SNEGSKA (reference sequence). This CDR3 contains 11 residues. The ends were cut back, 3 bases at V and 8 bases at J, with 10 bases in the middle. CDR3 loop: CSAREGLTQYF. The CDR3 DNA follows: TGCAGTGCTAGGGAGGGTTTAACCCAGTACTTC.